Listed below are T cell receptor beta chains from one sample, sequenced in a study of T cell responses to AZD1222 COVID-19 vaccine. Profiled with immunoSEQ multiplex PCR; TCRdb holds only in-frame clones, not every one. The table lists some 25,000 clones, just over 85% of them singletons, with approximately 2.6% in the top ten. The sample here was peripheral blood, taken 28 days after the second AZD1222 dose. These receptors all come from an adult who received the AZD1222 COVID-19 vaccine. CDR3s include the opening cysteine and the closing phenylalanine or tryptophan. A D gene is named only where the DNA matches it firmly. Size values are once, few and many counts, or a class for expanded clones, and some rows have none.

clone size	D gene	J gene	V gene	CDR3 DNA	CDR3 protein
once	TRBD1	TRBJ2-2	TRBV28	TGTGCCAGCTGGGACAGTTACACCGGGGAGCTGTTTTTT	CASWDSYTGELFF
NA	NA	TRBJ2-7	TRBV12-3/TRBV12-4	TGTGCCAGCAGTTTATCACTCTCCTACGAGCAGTACTTC	CASSLSLSYEQYF
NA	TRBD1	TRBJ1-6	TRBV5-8	TGTGCCAGCAGCTCCCGGGACAGGAATAATTCACCCCTCCACTTT	CASSSRDRNNSPLHF
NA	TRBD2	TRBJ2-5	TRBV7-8	TGTGCCAGCAGCTTACGACTAGCTGAGACCCAGTACTTC	CASSLRLAETQYF
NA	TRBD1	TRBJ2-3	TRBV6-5	TGTGCCAGCAGCCCGGGACAGGTCACAGCAGATACGCAGTATTTT	CASSPGQVTADTQYF
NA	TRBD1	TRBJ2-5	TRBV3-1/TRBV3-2	TGTGCCAGCAGCCAGTCGGGACAGCCAAAAGAGACCCAGTACTTC	CASSQSGQPKETQYF
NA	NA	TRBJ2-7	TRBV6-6	TGTGCCAGCAGTTACGTTGAGGGTGTCTACGAGCAGTACTTC	CASSYVEGVYEQYF
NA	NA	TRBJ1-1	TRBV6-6	TGTGCCAGCAGTAGCAGGGTGGACACTGAAGCTTTCTTT	CASSSRVDTEAFF
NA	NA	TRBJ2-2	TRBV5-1	TGCGCCAGCAGCTTGGGGGGGCCATTCACCGGGGAGCTGTTTTTT	CASSLGGPFTGELFF
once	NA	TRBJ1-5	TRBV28	TGTGCCAGCAATTCCGGGGGGAGCAATCAGCCCCAGCATTTT	CASNSGGSNQPQHF
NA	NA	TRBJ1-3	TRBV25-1	TGTGCCAGCAGTGAATATCTAATAACAGGTGGAAACACCATATATTTT	CASSEYLITGGNTIYF
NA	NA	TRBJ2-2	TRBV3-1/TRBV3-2	TGTGCCAGCAGCCAGCTTCCCACAGTCACCGGGGAGCTGTTTTTT	CASSQLPTVTGELFF
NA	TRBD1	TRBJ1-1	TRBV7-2	TGTGCCAGCAGCCTCTACTACAGGGGGCGGGGGATGAACACTGAAGCTTTCTTT	CASSLYYRGRGMNTEAFF
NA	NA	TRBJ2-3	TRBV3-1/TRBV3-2	TGTGCCAGCAGCCAAGTGCCGGGGGTAGCCACAGATACGCAGTATTTT	CASSQVPGVATDTQYF
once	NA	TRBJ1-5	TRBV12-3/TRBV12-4	TGTGCCAGCAGTTTAGCATACTATCAGCCCCAGCATTTT	CASSLAYYQPQHF
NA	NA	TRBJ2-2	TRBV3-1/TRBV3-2	TGTGCCAGCAGCATAGGGGGGCCAGGAACCGGGGAGCTGTTTTTT	CASSIGGPGTGELFF
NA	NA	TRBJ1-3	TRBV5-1	TGCGCCAGCAGCTTGGGATCGGGGCCTGGAAACACCATATATTTT	CASSLGSGPGNTIYF
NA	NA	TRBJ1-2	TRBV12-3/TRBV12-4	TGTGCCAGCACCGGGACTAACTATGGCTACACCTTC	CASTGTNYGYTF
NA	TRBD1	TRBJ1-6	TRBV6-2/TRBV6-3	TGTGCCAGCAGCTGGGGACAGGGGGTCGGTTCACCCCTCCACTTT	CASSWGQGVGSPLHF
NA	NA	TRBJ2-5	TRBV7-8	TGTGCCTCAGCTCCAGGGGGGCCGCAAGAGACCCAGTACTTC	CASAPGGPQETQYF
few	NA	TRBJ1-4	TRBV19	TGTGCCAGTAGTATGACAGCAACTAATGAAAAACTGTTTTTT	CASSMTATNEKLFF
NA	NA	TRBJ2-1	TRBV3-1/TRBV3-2	TGTGCCAGCAGCTACGGGGTTAGCTCCTACAATGAGCAGTTCTTC	CASSYGVSSYNEQFF
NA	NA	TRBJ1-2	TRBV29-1	TGCAGCGTTGAAGAGGGGAGGGTCTACACCTTC	CSVEEGRVYTF
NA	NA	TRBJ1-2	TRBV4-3	TGCGCCAGCAGCCAAGACTACCGACAGTCCTATGGCTACACCTTC	CASSQDYRQSYGYTF
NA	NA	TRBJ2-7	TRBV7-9	TGTGCCAGCAGCTTAGGTGGTTACGAAGCCTACGAGCAGTACTTC	CASSLGGYEAYEQYF
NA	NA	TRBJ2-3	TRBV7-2	TGTGCCAGCAGCTTATTTGGCCCAGATACGCAGTATTTT	CASSLFGPDTQYF
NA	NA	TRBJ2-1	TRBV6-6	TGTGCCAGCAGTGGACGGGGGCACAATGAGCAGTTCTTC	CASSGRGHNEQFF
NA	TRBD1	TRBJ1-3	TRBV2	TGTGCCAGCAGGCTCCAGGGGGCCCCCCTACTCTCTGGAAACACCATATATTTT	CASRLQGAPLLSGNTIYF
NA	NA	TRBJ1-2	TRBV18	TGTGCCAGCTCACCACCATCAGGGCGTCCTAACTATGGCTACACCTTC	CASSPPSGRPNYGYTF
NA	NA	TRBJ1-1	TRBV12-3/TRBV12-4	TGTGCCAGCAGCCGTACAGCTACGACTGAAGCTTTCTTT	CASSRTATTEAFF
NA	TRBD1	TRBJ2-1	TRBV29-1	TGCAGCGTTGAAGGAAGGGCAGGGGGCAATTTCTACAATGAGCAGTTCTTC	CSVEGRAGGNFYNEQFF
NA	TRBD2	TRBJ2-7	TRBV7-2	TGTGCCAGCAGCGTAGGATCGGGGGGCGAGCAGTACTTC	CASSVGSGGEQYF
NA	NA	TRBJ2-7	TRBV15	TGTGCCACCAGCAGAGATCCTAGGGTCGAGCAGTACTTC	CATSRDPRVEQYF
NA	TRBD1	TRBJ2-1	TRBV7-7	TGTGCTAGCAGCTTAGGGACAGGGCTTGAAGAGCAGTTCTTC	CASSLGTGLEEQFF
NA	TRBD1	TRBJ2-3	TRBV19	TGTGCCAGTAGAACTACAGGGGGGAGCATCACAGATACGCAGTATTTT	CASRTTGGSITDTQYF
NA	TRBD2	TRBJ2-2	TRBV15	TGTGCCACCAGCGGGAGACTAGCGGGGAGGAACACCGGGGAGCTGTTTTTT	CATSGRLAGRNTGELFF
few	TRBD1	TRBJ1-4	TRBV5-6	TGTGCCAGCAGCTTGGACAGGGGGATTCTGGCGGGTAATGAAAAACTGTTTTTT	CASSLDRGILAGNEKLFF
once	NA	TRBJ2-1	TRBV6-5	TGTGCCACCCTCAGGAGCTCCTACAATGAGCAGTTCTTC	CATLRSSYNEQFF
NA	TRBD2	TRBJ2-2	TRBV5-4	TGTGCCAGCAGAGCGGGGGGGGAAACTAACACCGGGGAGCTGTTTTTT	CASRAGGETNTGELFF
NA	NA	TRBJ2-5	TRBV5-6	TGTGCCAGCAGCTTAACCAGGGGAGGGTCGGTCGGGGAGACCCAGTACTTC	CASSLTRGGSVGETQYF
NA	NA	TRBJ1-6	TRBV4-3	TGCGCCAGCAGCCAAGCTACGGCCTGGGGTTCACCCCTCCACTTT	CASSQATAWGSPLHF
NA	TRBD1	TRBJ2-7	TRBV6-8	TGTGCCGCGGCGGGACAGGGAATCTACGAGCAGTACTTC	CAAAGQGIYEQYF
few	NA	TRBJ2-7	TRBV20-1	TGCAGTGCTACCGGACCCTACGAGCAGTACTTC	CSATGPYEQYF
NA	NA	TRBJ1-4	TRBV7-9	TGTGCCAGCAGCTTAGGGGGGGCAGGCCTTAATGAAAAACTGTTTTTT	CASSLGGAGLNEKLFF
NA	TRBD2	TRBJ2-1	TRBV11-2	TGTGCCAGCAGCTTAGGGTGGGGACTAGCGGACAATGAGCAGTTCTTC	CASSLGWGLADNEQFF
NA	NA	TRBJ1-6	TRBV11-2	TGTGCCAGCAGCTTAGGCATAGCGGCTAATTCACCCCTCCACTTT	CASSLGIAANSPLHF